The next 17 T cell receptor beta chains were all read from a single sample in a study of T-cell reconstitution after alpha-beta-depleted transplantation in children. A library of TCRbeta sequences, prepared with unique molecular identifiers, was generated. TCRdb called the PCR reads again in MiXCR, with one record for every CDR3 protein. The repertoire includes about 120,000 distinct CDR3 sequences, 10% of them detected once, and 6.5% to 9.5% sits in the top ten. Sequencing used PBMCs from the stem cell graft donor, obtained from the stem cell graft. Receptors originate from a human donor who donated a stem cell graft to a child with acute lymphoblastic leukemia.

This clonotype came up many times. The gene calls are TRBV29-1 and TRBJ1-1; 7 bases match TRBD1. The germline V gene has CDR1 SQVTM and CDR2 ANQGSEA. This CDR3 has 12 residues. V gave up 4 bases and J gave up 4 bases; unmatched junction bases: 3. The CDR3 is CSVGQGVTEAFF. The CDR3 DNA follows: TGCAGCGTTGGACAGGGAGTCACTGAAGCTTTCTTT.

This clonotype was counted at least ten times. The chain is built from TRBV6-5 and TRBJ2-7; 9 bases align to TRBD1. The CDR3 spans 14 residues. Germline V gene data show CDR1 as MNHEY and CDR2 as SVGAGI. J was trimmed by 5 bases and V by 2 bases; bases with no gene match: 4. The CDR3 sequence: CASSYGQGRNEQYF. The CDR3 DNA reads as TGTGCCAGCAGTTACGGACAGGGGAGGAACGAGCAGTACTTC.

The table lists this clonotype with many counts. The chain has TRBV9 and TRBJ1-1; the D gene is possibly TRBD1 (5 bases). From germline, CDR1 is SGDLS and CDR2 YYNGEE. V gave up 3 bases and J gave up 6 bases, with 12 bases separating them. The CDR3 has 13 amino acids. In DNA form, the CDR3 reads TGTGCCAGCAGCGCCCGGTTGGGGGCTGAAGCTTTCTTT. Translated: CASSARLGAEAFF.

As concerns this clonotype: One base away lies a much larger clone, so this may be a sequencing read error. This chain uses TRBV29-1 with TRBJ2-5; TRBD1 matches at 7 bases. CDR1 SQVTM and CDR2 ANQGSEA come from the germline V gene. This CDR3 has 14 amino acids. V shed 5 bases, J shed 4 bases, and the junction held 10 bases outside the gene matches. The CDR3 sequence: CSVSGTVGRETQYF. The CDR3 DNA follows: TGCAGCGTTTCCGGGACAGTGGGACGAGAGACCCAGTACTTC.

Many counts were recorded for this clonotype. The chain has TRBV7-2 and TRBJ1-2, with D perhaps matching TRBD1 (5 bases). Trimming left V 7 bases short and J 6 bases short, with 18 bases between. The germline CDR1 and CDR2 sequences are SGHTA and FQGNSA. CDR3 size: 14 residues. CDR3 amino acids: CASTQGGVKHGYTF. Written as DNA, the CDR3 is TGTGCCAGCACCCAGGGCGGGGTGAAACATGGCTACACCTTC.

This clonotype was seen many times. The V call is TRBV7-2, the J call TRBJ2-2, with 10 positions matching TRBD2. V was pared by 0 bases and J by 6 bases, with 10 bases of the junction left unmatched. This CDR3 comprises 18 residues. The germline V gene encodes CDR1 SGHTA and CDR2 FQGNSA. CDR3 in amino acids: CASSLAASGSIWPGELFF. The CDR3 DNA reads as TGTGCCAGCAGCTTAGCCGCTAGCGGGAGTATATGGCCCGGGGAGCTGTTTTTT.

This clonotype was seen repeatedly, ten times or more. The CDR3 nucleotides are TGCAGTGCCACGACTGGCTTTAGATCCGTAAGGCAGCCCCAGCATTTT. It codes for CSATTGFRSVRQPQHF. This sequence joins TRBV20-1 and TRBJ1-5; D remains ambiguous. Per germline, CDR1 DFQATT and CDR2 SNEGSKA (reference sequence). The ends were cut back, 6 bases at V and 7 bases at J, with 25 bases in the middle. This CDR3 comprises 16 residues.

This clonotype was found many times. This chain joins TRBV27 and TRBJ2-3, with 7 positions matching TRBD2. Germline CDR1 is MNHEY and CDR2 is SMNVEV (reference sequence). The V and J ends lost 5 bases and 1 base, in that order; junction bases with no gene match: 9. The CDR3 has 16 amino acids. CDR3 bases: TGTGCCAGCAGTCTTGTCCCGGGGGGAGGCACAGATACGCAGTATTTT. This gives the protein CASSLVPGGGTDTQYF.

Only a few counts were recorded for this clonotype. The rearrangement links TRBV30 to TRBJ2-7; 15 nucleotides align to TRBD2. The V segment lost 0 bases and the J segment 0 bases; nucleotides outside the gene matches: 9. The CDR3 consists of 19 residues. The germline CDR1 and CDR2 sequences are GTSNPN and SVGIG (reference sequence). CDR3 region: CAWSVLPGLAGGNSYEQYF. In nucleotides, the CDR3 is TGTGCCTGGAGTGTGTTACCGGGACTAGCGGGAGGAAACTCCTACGAGCAGTACTTC.

As regards this clonotype: One base away lies a much larger clone, so this may be a sequencing read error. The chain employs TRBV9 and TRBJ2-4; D might be TRBD1 (6 bases). The CDR3 has 14 amino acids. Germline V gene data show CDR1 as SGDLS and CDR2 as YYNGEE. The CDR3 loop reads CASSVNGQKNSQYF. The CDR3 DNA follows: TGTGCCAGCAGCGTAAATGGACAGAAAAACAGTCAGTACTTC. Supplemented by reference TRBV9 and TRBJ2-4, the full variable domain reads DSGVTQTPKHLITATGQRVTLRCSPRSGDLSVYWYQQSLDQGLQFLIQYYNGEERAKGNILERFSAQQFPDLHSELNLSSLELGDSALYFCASSVNGQKNSQYFGAGTRLSVL.

This clonotype came up many times. The chain employs TRBV2 and TRBJ2-3, with D hard to call. The CDR3 has 13 residues. Germline V lookup: CDR1 SNHLY, CDR2 FYNNEI. V was trimmed by 7 bases and J by 0 bases, leaving 8 bases between them. The CDR3 DNA sequence: TGTGCCAGCATTGGGCCTAGCACAGATACGCAGTATTTT. Its translation: CASIGPSTDTQYF.

The table lists this clonotype with many counts. The V and J genes are TRBV20-1 and TRBJ1-2; D unclear. V dropped 0 bases and J dropped 4 bases, with 12 bases sitting between them. This CDR3 has 14 residues. The germline gives CDR1 DFQATT, CDR2 SNEGSKA (reference sequence). This CDR3 reads CSARDVEGSYGYTF. CDR3 nucleotides: TGCAGTGCTAGAGATGTCGAAGGGAGCTATGGCTACACCTTC.

This clonotype has ten or more counts. J is TRBJ2-3 and V is TRBV12-3 or TRBV12-4; 8 nucleotides agree with TRBD1. The CDR3 sequence is 15 residues long. Trimming removed 7 bases from V and 7 bases from J; junction bases left unmatched: 13. The CDR3 sequence is CASTPGTGHTNTQYF. CDR3 nucleotide sequence: TGTGCCAGCACTCCCGGGACAGGACACACGAATACGCAGTATTTT.

This clonotype was recorded many times. The chain is built from TRBV11-3 and TRBJ2-5; possibly TRBD2 for D (6 bases). From germline, CDR1 is SGHNT and CDR2 YENEEA. Trimming cost V 6 bases and J 5 bases, with 16 bases left between them. The CDR3 loop spans 14 amino acids. The CDR3, as DNA: TGTGCCAGCAGACCTACTACAGGAGGGGAGACCCAGTACTTC. Translating it yields CASRPTTGGETQYF.

This clonotype has at least ten counts. V and J are TRBV28 and TRBJ1-5; maybe TRBD1 (6 bases). Per germline, CDR1 MDHEN and CDR2 SYDVKM. V dropped 2 bases and J dropped 5 bases, with 10 bases sitting between them. The length of the CDR3 is 14 residues. CDR3 sequence (DNA): TGTGCCAGCAGTTTAGGGGACACATATCAGCCCCAGCATTTT. It specifies CASSLGDTYQPQHF.

This clonotype was seen at least ten times. The rearrangement uses TRBV29-1 and TRBJ2-3; no clear D. This CDR3 contains 12 residues. Trimming cost V 2 bases and J 6 bases, with 9 bases left between them. Germline V gene lookup returns CDR1 SQVTM and CDR2 ANQGSEA. DNA of the CDR3: TGCAGCGTTGAAACCATAGGGGATACGCAGTATTTT. Its translation is CSVETIGDTQYF.

The sample holds many counts of this clonotype. This chain joins TRBV7-8 and TRBJ2-7; D is perhaps TRBD1 (5 bases). The CDR3 covers 14 residues. The germline V and J ends were trimmed by 5 bases and 4 bases, with 15 bases remaining between them. Germline CDR1 reads SGHVS; CDR2 reads FQNEAQ. CDR3 coding DNA: TGTGCCAGCAGCCCCACATGGCAGGGATACGAGCAGTACTTC. Its protein is CASSPTWQGYEQYF. Based on the CDR3 plus reference TRBV7-8 and TRBJ2-7, the full variable domain is GAGVSQSPRYKVAKRGQDVALRCDPISGHVSLFWYQQALGQGPEFLTYFQNEAQLDKSGLPSDRFFAERPEGSVSTLKIQRTQQEDSAVYLCASSPTWQGYEQYFGPGTRLTVT.